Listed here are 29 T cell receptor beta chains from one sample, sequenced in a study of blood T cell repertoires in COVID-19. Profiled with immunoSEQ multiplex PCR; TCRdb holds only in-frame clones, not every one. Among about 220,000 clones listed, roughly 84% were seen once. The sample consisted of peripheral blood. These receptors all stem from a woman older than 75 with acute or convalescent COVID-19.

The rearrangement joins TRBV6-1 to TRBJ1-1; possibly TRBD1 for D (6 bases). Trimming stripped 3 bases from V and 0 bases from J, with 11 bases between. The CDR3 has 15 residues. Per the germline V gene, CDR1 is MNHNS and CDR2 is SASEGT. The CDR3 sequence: CASSEQGQMNTEAFF. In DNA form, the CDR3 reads TGTGCCAGCAGTGAGCAGGGGCAGATGAACACTGAAGCTTTCTTT.

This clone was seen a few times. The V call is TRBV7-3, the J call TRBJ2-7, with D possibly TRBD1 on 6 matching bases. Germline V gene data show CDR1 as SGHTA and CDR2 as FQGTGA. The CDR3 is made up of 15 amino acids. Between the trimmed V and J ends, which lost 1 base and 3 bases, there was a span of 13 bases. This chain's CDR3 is CASSLNPGVVYEQYF. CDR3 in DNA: TGTGCCAGCAGCTTAAATCCAGGGGTGGTCTACGAGCAGTACTTC.

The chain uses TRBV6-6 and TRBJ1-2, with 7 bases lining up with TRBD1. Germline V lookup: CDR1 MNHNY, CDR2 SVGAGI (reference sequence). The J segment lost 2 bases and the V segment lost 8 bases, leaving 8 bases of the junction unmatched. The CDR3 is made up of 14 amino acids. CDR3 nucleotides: TGTGCCAGCTTCGGACAGGCGGGCAACTATGGCTACACCTTC. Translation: CASFGQAGNYGYTF.

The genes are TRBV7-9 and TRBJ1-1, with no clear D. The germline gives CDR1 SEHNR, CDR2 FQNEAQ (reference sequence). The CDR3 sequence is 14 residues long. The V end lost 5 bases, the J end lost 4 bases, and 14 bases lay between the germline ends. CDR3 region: CASSREDGLTEAFF. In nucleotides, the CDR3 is TGTGCCAGCAGCCGGGAGGACGGGCTCACTGAAGCTTTCTTT.

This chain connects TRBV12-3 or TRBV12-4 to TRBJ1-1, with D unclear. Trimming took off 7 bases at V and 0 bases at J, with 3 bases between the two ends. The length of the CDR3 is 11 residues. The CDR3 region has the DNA TGTGCCAGCATCTTGAACACTGAAGCTTTCTTT. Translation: CASILNTEAFF.

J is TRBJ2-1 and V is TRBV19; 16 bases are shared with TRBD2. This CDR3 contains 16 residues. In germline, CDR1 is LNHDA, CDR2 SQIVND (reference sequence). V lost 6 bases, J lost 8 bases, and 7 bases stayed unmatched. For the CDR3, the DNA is TGTGCCAGTAGGACCCCAGGGACTAGCGGGGGGGATGAGCAGTTCTTC. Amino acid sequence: CASRTPGTSGGDEQFF.

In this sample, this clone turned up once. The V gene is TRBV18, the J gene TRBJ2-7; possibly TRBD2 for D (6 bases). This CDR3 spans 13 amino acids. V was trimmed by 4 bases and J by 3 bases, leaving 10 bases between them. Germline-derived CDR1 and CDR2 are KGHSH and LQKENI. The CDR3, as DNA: TGTGCCAGCTCACTAGCGGTGGGCTACGAGCAGTACTTC. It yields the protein CASSLAVGYEQYF.

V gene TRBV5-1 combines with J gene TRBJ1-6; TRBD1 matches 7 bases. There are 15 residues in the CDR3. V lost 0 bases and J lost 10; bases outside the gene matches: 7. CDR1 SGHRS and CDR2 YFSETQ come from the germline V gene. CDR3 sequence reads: CASSLVSGGGSPLHF. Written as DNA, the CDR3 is TGCGCCAGCAGCTTGGTGTCAGGGGGTGGATCACCCCTCCACTTT.

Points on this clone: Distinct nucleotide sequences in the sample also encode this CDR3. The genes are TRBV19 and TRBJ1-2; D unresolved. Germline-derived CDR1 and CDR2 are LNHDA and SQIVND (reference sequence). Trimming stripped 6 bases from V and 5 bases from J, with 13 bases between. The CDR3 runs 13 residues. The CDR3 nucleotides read TGTGCCAGTAGCAGGACGGGATTATATGGCTACACCTTC. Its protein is CASSRTGLYGYTF. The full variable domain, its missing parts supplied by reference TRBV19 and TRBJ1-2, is DGGITQSPKYLFRKEGQNVTLSCEQNLNHDAMYWYRQDPGQGLRLIYYSQIVNDFQKGDIAEGYSVSREKKESFPLTVTSAQKNPTAFYLCASSRTGLYGYTFGSGTRLTVV.

CDR3 amino acids: CASSEPDRGRGARDTQYF. In nucleotides, the CDR3 is TGTGCCAGCAGTGAACCCGACAGGGGGCGCGGAGCTCGGGATACGCAGTATTTT. The chain links TRBV2 to TRBJ2-3; 10 nucleotides align to TRBD1. The CDR3 length is 18 residues. The ends lost 2 bases at V and 6 bases at J; junction bases unmatched: 14. Per germline, CDR1 SNHLY and CDR2 FYNNEI.

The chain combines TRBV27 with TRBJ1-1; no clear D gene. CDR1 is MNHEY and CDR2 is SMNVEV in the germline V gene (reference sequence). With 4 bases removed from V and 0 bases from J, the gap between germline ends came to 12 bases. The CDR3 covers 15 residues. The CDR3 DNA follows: TGTGCCAGCAGTTCCCCCGCAGGCATGAACACTGAAGCTTTCTTT. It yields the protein CASSSPAGMNTEAFF.

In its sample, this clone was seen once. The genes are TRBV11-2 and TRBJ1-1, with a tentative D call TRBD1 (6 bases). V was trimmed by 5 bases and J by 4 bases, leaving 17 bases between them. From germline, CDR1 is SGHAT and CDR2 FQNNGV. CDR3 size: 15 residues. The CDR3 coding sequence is TGTGCCAGCAGCCCACAGGGATTGGGGAGCACTGAAGCTTTCTTT. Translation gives CASSPQGLGSTEAFF.

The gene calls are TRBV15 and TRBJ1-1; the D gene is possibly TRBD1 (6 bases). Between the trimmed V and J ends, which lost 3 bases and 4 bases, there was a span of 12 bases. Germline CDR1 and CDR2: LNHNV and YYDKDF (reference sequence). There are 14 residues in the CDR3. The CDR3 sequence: CATSRGQGSTEAFF. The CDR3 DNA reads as TGTGCCACCAGCAGGGGGCAGGGGAGCACTGAAGCTTTCTTT. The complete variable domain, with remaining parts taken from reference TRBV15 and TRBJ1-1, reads DAMVIQNPRYQVTQFGKPVTLSCSQTLNHNVMYWYQQKSSQAPKLLFHYYDKDFNNEADTPDNFQSRRPNTSFCFLDIRSPGLGDTAMYLCATSRGQGSTEAFFGQGTRLTVV.

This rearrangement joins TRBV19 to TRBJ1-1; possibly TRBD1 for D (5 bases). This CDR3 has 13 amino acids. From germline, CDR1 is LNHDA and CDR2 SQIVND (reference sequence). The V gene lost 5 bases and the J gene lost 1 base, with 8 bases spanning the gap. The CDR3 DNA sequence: TGTGCCAGTAGTGTTACAGGGAACACTGAAGCTTTCTTT. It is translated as CASSVTGNTEAFF.

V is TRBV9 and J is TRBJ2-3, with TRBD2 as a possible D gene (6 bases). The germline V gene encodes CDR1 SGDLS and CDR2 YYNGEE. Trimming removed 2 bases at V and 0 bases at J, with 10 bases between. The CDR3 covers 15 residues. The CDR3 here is CASSVQGTSTDTQYF. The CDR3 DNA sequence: TGTGCCAGCAGCGTCCAAGGGACTAGCACAGATACGCAGTATTTT.

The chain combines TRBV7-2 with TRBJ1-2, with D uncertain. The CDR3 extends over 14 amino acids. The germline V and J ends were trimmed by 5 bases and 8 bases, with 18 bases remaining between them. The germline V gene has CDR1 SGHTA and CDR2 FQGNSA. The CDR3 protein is CASSPQTFIVGYTF. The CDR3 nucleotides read TGTGCCAGCAGCCCACAAACATTCATCGTGGGCTACACCTTC. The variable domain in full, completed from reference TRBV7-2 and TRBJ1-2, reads GAGVSQSPSNKVTEKGKDVELRCDPISGHTALYWYRQSLGQGLEFLIYFQGNSAPDKSGLPSDRFSAERTGGSVSTLTIQRTQQEDSAVYLCASSPQTFIVGYTFGSGTRLTVV.

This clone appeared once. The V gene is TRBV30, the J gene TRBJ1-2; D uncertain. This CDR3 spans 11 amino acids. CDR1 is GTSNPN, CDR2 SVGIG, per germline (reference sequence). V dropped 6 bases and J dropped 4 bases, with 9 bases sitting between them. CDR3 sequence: CACSQIYGYTF. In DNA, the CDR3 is TGTGCCTGTAGCCAGATCTATGGCTACACCTTC.

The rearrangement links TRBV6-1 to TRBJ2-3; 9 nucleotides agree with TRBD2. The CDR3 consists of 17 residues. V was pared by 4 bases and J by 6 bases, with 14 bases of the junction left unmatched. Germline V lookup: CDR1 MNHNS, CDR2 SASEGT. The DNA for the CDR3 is TGTGCCAGCAGTGCTCGCGGGGGGGGGATAGCCGTGGATACGCAGTATTTT. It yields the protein CASSARGGGIAVDTQYF.

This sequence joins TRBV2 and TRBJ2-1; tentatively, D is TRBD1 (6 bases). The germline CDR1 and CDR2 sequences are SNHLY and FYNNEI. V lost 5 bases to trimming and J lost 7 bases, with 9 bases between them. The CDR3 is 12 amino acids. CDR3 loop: CASSLGTNEQFF. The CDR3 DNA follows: TGTGCCAGCAGTCTGGGGACAAATGAGCAGTTCTTC.

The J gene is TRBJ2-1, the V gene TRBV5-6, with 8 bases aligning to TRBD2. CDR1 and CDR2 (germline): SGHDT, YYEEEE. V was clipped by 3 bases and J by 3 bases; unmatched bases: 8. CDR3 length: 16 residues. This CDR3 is CASSWDGGAFYNEQFF. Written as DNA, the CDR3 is TGTGCCAGCAGCTGGGACGGGGGGGCCTTCTACAATGAGCAGTTCTTC.

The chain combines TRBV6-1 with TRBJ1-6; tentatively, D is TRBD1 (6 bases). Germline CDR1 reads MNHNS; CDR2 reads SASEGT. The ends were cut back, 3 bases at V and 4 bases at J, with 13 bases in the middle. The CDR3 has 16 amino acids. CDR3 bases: TGTGCCAGCAGTGATCAAGGGGGAGGGTATAATTCACCCCTCCACTTT. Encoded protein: CASSDQGGGYNSPLHF.

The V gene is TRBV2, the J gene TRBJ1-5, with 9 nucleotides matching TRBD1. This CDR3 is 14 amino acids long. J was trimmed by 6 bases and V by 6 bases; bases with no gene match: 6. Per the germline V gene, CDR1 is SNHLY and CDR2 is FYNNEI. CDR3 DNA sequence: TGTGCCAGCAGAACAGGGGGCGCCAGTCAGCCCCAGCATTTT. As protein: CASRTGGASQPQHF.

CDR3 in amino acids: CASSDSTGLAGNTIYF. The CDR3 DNA follows: TGTGCCAGCAGTGATTCGACAGGGCTTGCTGGAAACACCATATATTTT. The gene calls are TRBV6-1 and TRBJ1-3, with 7 bases matching TRBD1. J gave up 2 bases and V 3 bases, and 7 bases lay outside the gene matches. Germline values: CDR1 MNHNS, CDR2 SASEGT. This CDR3 spans 16 amino acids.

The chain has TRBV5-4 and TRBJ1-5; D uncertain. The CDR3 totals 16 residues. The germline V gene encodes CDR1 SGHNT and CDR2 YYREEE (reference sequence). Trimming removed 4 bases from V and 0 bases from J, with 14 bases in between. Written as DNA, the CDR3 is TGTGCCAGCAGCATCTCCGGGAGGGATAGCAATCAGCCCCAGCATTTT. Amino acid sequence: CASSISGRDSNQPQHF.

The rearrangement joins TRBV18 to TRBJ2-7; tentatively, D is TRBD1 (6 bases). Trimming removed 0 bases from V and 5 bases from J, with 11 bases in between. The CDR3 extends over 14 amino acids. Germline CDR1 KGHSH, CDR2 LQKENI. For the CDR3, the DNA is TGTGCCAGCTCACCACCGACAGGTTCGCACGAGCAGTACTTC. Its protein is CASSPPTGSHEQYF.

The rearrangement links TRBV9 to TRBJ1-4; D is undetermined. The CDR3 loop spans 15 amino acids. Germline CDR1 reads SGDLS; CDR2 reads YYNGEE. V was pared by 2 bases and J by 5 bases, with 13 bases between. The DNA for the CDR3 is TGTGCCAGCAGCGTGGGCGGGCGGAGGAATGAAAAACTGTTTTTT. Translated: CASSVGGRRNEKLFF.

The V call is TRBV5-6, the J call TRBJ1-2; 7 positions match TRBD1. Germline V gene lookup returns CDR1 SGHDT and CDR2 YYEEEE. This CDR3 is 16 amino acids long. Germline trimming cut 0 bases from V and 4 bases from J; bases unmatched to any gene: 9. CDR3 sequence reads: CASSLAGGEDSYGYTF. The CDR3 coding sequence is TGTGCCAGCAGCTTGGCAGGGGGAGAGGATAGCTATGGCTACACCTTC.

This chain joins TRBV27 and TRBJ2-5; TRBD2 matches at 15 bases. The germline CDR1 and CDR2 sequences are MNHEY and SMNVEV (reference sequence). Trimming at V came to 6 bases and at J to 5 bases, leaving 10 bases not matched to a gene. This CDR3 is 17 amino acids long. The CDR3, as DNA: TGTGCCAGCAGCCGCCCGGGACTAGCGGGGGGTAGCGAGACCCAGTACTTC. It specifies CASSRPGLAGGSETQYF.

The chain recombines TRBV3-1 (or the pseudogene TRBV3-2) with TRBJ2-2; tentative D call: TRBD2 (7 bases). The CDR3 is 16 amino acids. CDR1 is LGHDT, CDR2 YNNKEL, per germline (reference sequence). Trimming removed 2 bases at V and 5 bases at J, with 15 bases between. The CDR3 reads CASSQSLGGRTGELFF. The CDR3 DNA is TGTGCCAGCAGCCAAAGTCTCGGGGGGCGGACCGGGGAGCTGTTTTTT.